The 5 T cell receptor beta chains below were found in one sample sequenced in a study of T cell responses to AZD1222 COVID-19 vaccine. The protocol was immunoSEQ multiplex PCR, while the TCRdb copy is restricted to in-frame clones and leaves out a portion. The sample records 150,000 to 180,000 clones, around 90% being singletons. This specimen was peripheral blood, taken on day 0 of AZD1222 vaccination. These receptors originate from an adult in good health.

The J gene is TRBJ2-2, the V gene TRBV9; tentatively, D is TRBD1 (5 bases). Per the germline V gene, CDR1 is SGDLS and CDR2 is YYNGEE. Trimming stripped 0 bases from V and 1 base from J, with 7 bases between. The CDR3 length is 15 residues. The CDR3 region has the DNA TGTGCCAGCAGCGTAGGGACAAAGAACACCGGGGAGCTGTTTTTT. It encodes CASSVGTKNTGELFF.

Only one count was recorded for this clone. The chain employs TRBV2 and TRBJ1-2, with 7 bases lining up with TRBD1. The germline gives CDR1 SNHLY, CDR2 FYNNEI. The CDR3 contains 14 residues. V dropped 2 bases and J dropped 4; count of bases not matched to a gene: 4. CDR3 nucleotides: TGTGCCAGCAGTGAACAGGGGGGTTTCTATGGCTACACCTTC. Translation: CASSEQGGFYGYTF.

There are a few counts of this clone. The chain employs TRBV19 and TRBJ2-2; D might be TRBD1 or TRBD2, each matching 6 bases. This CDR3 has 17 residues. Germline V gene sequence: CDR1 LNHDA, CDR2 SQIVND (reference sequence). The V and J ends lost 3 bases and 2 bases respectively, with 16 bases between them. The CDR3 region has the DNA TGTGCCAGTAGTATTGAAGGGGGGAAAGGTAACACCGGGGAGCTGTTTTTT. This encodes CASSIEGGKGNTGELFF.

By frequency in the sample, this clone is medium-sized. This chain connects TRBV24-1 to TRBJ2-5, with 15 bases fitting TRBD2. The V gene end was trimmed by 9 bases and the J gene end by 0 bases; junction bases not matched to a gene: 7. The length of the CDR3 is 17 residues. The germline V gene encodes CDR1 KGHDR and CDR2 SFDVKD. CDR3 DNA sequence: TGTGCCACCGGGACTAGCGGGGGGCCTCAGTACCAAGAGACCCAGTACTTC. Translated, it gives CATGTSGGPQYQETQYF.

The chain combines TRBV7-2 with TRBJ2-1; TRBD1 aligns across 9 bases. The V segment lost 5 bases and the J segment 7 bases; nucleotides outside the gene matches: 12. Per the germline V gene, CDR1 is SGHTA and CDR2 is FQGNSA. The CDR3 covers 16 residues. The chain's CDR3 is CASSPHLDRGINEQFF. CDR3 nucleotide sequence: TGTGCCAGCAGCCCCCATCTGGACAGGGGTATAAATGAGCAGTTCTTC.